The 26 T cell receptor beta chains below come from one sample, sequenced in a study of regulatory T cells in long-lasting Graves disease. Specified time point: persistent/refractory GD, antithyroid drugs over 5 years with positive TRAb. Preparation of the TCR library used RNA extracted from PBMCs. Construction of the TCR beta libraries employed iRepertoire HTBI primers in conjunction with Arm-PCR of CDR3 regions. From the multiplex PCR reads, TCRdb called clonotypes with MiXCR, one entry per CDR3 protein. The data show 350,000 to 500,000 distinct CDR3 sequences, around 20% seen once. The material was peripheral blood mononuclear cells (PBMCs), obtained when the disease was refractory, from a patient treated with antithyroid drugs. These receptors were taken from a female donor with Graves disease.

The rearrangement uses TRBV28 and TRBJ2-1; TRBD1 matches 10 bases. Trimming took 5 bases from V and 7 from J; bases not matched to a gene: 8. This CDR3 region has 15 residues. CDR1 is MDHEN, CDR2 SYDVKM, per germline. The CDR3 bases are TGTGCCAGCAGTCCGGACAGGGGGGACGGGAATGAGCAGTTCTTC. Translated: CASSPDRGDGNEQFF.

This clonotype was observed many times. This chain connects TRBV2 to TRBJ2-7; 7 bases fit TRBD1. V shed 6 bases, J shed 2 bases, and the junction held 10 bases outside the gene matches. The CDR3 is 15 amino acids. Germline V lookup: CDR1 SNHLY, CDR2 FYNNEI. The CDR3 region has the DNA TGTGCCAGCAGGGATACAGGGGCAGGGCCCTACGAGCAGTACTTC. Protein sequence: CASRDTGAGPYEQYF.

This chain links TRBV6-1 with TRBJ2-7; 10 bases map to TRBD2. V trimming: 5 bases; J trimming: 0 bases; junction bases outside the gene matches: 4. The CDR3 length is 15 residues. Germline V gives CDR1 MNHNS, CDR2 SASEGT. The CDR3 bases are TGTGCCAGCAGTCGGGGACTAGCGACCTCCTACGAGCAGTACTTC. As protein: CASSRGLATSYEQYF.

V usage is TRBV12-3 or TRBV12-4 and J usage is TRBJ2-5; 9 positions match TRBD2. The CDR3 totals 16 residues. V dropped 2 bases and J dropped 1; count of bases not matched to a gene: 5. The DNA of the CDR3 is TGTGCCAGCAGTTTATGGGGCGGGGGGGGCCAAGAGACCCAGTACTTC. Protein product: CASSLWGGGGQETQYF.

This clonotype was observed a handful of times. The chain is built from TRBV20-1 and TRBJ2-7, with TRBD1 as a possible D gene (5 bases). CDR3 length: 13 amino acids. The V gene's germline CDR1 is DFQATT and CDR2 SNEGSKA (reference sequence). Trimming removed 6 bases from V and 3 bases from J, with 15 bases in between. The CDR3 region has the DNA TGCAGTGCATGTCATCAGGGATACTACGAGCAGTACTTC. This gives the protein CSACHQGYYEQYF.

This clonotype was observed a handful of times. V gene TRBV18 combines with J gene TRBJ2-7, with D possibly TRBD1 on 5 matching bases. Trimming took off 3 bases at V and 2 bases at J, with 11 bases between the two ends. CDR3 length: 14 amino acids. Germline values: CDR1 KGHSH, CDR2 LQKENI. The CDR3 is CASSPPDRPYEQYF. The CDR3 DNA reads TGTGCCAGCTCACCTCCCGACAGACCCTACGAGCAGTACTTC.

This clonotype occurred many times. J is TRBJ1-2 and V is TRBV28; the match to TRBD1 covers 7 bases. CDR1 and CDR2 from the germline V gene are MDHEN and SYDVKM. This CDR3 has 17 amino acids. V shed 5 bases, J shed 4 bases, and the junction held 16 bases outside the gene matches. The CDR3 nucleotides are TGTGCCAGCAGTGAACCTAACACAGGGGCGAGTGCCTATGGCTACACCTTC. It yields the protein CASSEPNTGASAYGYTF.

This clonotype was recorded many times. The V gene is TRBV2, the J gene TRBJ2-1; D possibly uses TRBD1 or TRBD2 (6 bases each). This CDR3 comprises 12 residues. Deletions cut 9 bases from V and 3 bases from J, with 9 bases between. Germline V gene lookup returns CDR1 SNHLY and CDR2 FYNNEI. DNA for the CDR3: TGTGCCAGTAGGGGGGACTACAATGAGCAGTTCTTC. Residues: CASRGDYNEQFF.

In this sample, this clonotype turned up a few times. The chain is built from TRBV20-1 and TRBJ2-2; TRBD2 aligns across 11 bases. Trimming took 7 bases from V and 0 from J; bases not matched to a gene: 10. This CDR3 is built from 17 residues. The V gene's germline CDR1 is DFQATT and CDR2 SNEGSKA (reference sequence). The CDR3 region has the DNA TGCAGTGTCCGTATTGGGACTAGCGGAACGAACACCGGGGAGCTGTTTTTT. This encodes CSVRIGTSGTNTGELFF.

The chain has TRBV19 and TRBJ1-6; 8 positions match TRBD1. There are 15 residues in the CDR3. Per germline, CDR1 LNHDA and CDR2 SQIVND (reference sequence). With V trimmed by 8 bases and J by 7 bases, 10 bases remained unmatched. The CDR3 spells CASGQPGTGNSPLHF. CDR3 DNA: TGTGCCAGTGGTCAACCCGGGACAGGCAATTCACCCCTCCACTTT.

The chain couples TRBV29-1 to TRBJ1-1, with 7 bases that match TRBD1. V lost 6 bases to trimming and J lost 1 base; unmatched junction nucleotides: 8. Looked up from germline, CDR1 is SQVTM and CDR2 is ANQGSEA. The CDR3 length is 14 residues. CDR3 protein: CSVRGGQRNTEAFF. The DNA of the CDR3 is TGCAGCGTCCGAGGGGGACAGAGGAACACTGAAGCTTTCTTT.

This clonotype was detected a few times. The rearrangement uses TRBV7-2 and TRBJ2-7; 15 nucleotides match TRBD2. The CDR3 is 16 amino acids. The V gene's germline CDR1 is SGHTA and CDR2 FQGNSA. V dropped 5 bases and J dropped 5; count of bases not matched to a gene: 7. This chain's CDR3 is CASSHPGLAGGNEQYF. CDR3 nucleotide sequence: TGTGCCAGCAGCCACCCGGGACTAGCGGGAGGCAACGAGCAGTACTTC.

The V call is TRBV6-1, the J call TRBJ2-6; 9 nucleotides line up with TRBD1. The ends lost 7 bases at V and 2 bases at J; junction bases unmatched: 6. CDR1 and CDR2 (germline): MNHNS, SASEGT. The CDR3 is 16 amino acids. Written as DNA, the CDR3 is TGTGCCAGCACCACAGGGGGCGGAGCTGGGGCCAACGTCCTGACTTTC. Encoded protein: CASTTGGGAGANVLTF.

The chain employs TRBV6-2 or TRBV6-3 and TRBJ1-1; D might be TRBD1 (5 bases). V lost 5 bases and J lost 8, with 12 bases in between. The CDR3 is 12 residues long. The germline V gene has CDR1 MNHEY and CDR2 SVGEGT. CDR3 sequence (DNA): TGTGCCAGCAGTGAAGTTGGGGCCGAAGCTTTCTTT. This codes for CASSEVGAEAFF.

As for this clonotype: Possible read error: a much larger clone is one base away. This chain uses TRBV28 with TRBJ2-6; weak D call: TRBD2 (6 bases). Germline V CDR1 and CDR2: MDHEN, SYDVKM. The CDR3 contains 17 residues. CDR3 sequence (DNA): TGTGTCAGCAGTTCTCTGCGGGACCCCTCTGGGGCCAACGTCCTGACTTTC. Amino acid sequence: CVSSSLRDPSGANVLTF.

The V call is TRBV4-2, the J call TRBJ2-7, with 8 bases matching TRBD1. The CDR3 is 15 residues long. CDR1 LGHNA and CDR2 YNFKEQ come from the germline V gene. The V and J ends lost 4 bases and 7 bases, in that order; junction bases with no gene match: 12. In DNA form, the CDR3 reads TGTGCCAGCAGCCCCGGAAGGACAGGGACGGGGGAGCAGTACTTC. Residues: CASSPGRTGTGEQYF.

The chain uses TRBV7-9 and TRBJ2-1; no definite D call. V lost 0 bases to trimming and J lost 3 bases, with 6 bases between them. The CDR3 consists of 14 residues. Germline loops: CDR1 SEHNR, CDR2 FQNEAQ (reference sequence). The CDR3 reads CASSLATYYNEQFF. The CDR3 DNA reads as TGTGCCAGCAGCTTAGCGACTTACTACAATGAGCAGTTCTTC.

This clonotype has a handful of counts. CDR3 amino acids: CASSTGTATNEKLFF. The CDR3 coding sequence is TGTGCCAGCAGTACCGGGACAGCAACTAATGAAAAACTGTTTTTT. The chain employs TRBV6-1 and TRBJ1-4, with TRBD1 identical over 7 bases. Germline CDR1 MNHNS, CDR2 SASEGT. The CDR3 extends over 15 amino acids. V was pared by 5 bases and J by 0 bases, with 3 bases of the junction left unmatched.

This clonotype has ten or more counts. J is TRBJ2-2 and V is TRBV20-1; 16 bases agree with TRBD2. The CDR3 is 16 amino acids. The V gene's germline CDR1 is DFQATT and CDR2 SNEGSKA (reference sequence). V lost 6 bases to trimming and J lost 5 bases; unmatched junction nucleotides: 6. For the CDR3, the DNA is TGCAGTGCAGCCGGGACTAGCGGGAGGGCTACCGGGGAGCTGTTTTTT. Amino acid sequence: CSAAGTSGRATGELFF.

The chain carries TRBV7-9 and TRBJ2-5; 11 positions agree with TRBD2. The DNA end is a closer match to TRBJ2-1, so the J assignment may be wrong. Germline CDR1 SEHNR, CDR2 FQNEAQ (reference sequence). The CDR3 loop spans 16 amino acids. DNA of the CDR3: TGTGCCAGCAGCCCGATAGCGGGAGGGCCTCTAAATGAGCAGTTCTTC. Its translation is CASSPIAGGPLNEQFF.

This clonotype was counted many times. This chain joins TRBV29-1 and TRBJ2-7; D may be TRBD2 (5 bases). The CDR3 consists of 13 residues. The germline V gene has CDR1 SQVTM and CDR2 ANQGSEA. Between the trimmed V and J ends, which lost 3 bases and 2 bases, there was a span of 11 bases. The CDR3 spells CSVEEDYPYEQYF. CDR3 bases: TGCAGCGTTGAGGAGGATTATCCCTACGAGCAGTACTTC.

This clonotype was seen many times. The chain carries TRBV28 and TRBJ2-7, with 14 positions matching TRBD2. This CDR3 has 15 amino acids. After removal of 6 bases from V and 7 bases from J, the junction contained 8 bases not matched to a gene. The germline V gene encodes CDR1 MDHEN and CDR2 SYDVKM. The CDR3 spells CASSSGLAGGREQYF. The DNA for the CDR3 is TGTGCCAGCAGCTCCGGACTAGCGGGAGGTAGAGAGCAGTACTTC.

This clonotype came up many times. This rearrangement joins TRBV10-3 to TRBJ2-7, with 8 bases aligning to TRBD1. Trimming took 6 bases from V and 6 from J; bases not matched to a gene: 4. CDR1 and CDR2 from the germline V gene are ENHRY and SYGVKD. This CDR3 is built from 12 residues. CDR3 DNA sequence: TGTGCCATCAGACGGACAGGGCGCGAGCAGTACTTC. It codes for CAIRRTGREQYF.

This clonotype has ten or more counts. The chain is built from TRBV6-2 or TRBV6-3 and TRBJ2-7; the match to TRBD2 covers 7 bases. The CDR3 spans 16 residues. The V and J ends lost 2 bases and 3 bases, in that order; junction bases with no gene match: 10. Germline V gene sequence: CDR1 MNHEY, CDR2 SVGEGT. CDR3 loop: CASSYLRGELYYEQYF. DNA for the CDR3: TGTGCCAGCAGTTACCTTCGGGGGGAACTATACTACGAGCAGTACTTC.

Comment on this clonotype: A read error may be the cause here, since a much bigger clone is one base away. The CDR3 bases are TGTGCCGGCAGTCCTCCAGGACAGGGCTTCGCCTACGAGCAGTACTTC. Amino acids: CAGSPPGQGFAYEQYF. The V call is TRBV12-3 or TRBV12-4, the J call TRBJ2-7; 8 bases are a match to TRBD1. The CDR3 runs to 16 residues.

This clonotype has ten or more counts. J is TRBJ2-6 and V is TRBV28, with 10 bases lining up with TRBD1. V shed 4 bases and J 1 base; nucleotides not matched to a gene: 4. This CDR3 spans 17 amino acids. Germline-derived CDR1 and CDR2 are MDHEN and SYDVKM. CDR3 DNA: TGTGCCAGCAGTTCGGGACAGGGGTTATCTGGGGCCAACGTCCTGACTTTC. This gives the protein CASSSGQGLSGANVLTF.